The source of this TCR beta chain is a study of CD8+ T cells in alopecia areata. The overall study: Female C3H/HeJ mice aged 7-10 weeks were given skin from C3H/HeJ graft donors, about 6-13 months old, that had spontaneous alopecia.

cDNA serving as the sequencing template came from extracted, reverse transcribed RNA. This table comes from immunoSEQ multiplex PCR, and its TCRdb copy is limited to in-frame clones, with some not included. The sample offers some 120,000 clones and no singletons, the top ten holding roughly a fifth. Notes on this clone: Its antigen remains unidentified. Mouse gene names apply. The sequenced fragment ends 4 residues before the CDR3 boundary, so the rest is inferred from the germline J gene.

V shed 2 bases and J 4 bases; nucleotides not matched to a gene: 5. The CDR3 consists of 14 residues. Germline loops: CDR1 NNHNN, CDR2 SYGAGS (reference sequence). Study results and caveats: When scalp samples are sequenced, resident alphabeta T cells of normal skin are also captured. Compared with mice, patients displayed less clear TCR sharing, possibly for HLA-related reasons.

The rearrangement links TRBV13-2 to TRBJ1-2, with TRBD1 matching over 7 bases. The sequenced material came from lesional skin. The receptor's source is a C3H/HeJ mouse with alopecia areata. Strain haplotype at MHC: H2-k. The sequenced part of the CDR3 DNA is TGTGCCAGCGGTGAAACAGGGGTACGCTCC. Translating gives CASGETGVRS. The full CDR3 protein reads CASGETGVRSDYTF.